The clone carrying this TCR beta chain appeared a few times. Its antigen is undetermined. At one end, the junction sequence differs from germline, possibly due to a read error. Each CDR3 protein is one row after TCRdb ran MiXCR on the reads. The sample lists a few hundred thousand distinct CDR3 sequences; 40% were seen once. The sample comes from a study of T cell repertoires in cytomegalovirus infection. Study conclusions and caveats: Predominance within the ex vivo response was attributable to HLA-C-restricted CMV-specific TCR beta clonotypes.

The sequence derives from a human donor in good health (CMV status not recorded). Some clones in this sample may be carry-over from other donors' samples. Sample: cultured PBMCs, taken from culture after CMV antigen stimulation.

The CDR3 DNA follows: TGTGCCAGCAGCTTATTCCCCGGGCCCTCCTTC. This gives the protein CASSLFPGPSF. The J gene is TRBJ1-2, the V gene TRBV7-2, with D unclear. There are 11 residues in the CDR3. Germline values: CDR1 SGHTA, CDR2 FQGNSA.